What follows is one T cell receptor (beta chain) and its context. This record comes from a study of chemoradiotherapy in HPV16-positive cancers. TCRdb's table, derived via immunoSEQ multiplex PCR, lists solely in-frame clones and lacks some. The repertoire holds around 30,000 clones, with approximately 90% as singletons. The J segment lost 0 bases and the V segment lost 2 bases, leaving 3 bases of the junction unmatched. The germline gives CDR1 SGHAT, CDR2 FQNNGV. The CDR3 is 16 amino acids. Here the sequenced sample was blood, taken from a patient who underwent chemoradiotherapy. The receptor's source is a human donor with HPV-associated anogenital cancer. The chain is built from TRBV11-2 and TRBJ1-3; 8 bases map to TRBD1. This chain's CDR3 is CASSLWQGASGNTIYF. The CDR3, as DNA: TGTGCCAGCAGCTTATGGCAGGGGGCCTCTGGAAACACCATATATTTT.